A single TCR beta chain is shown here with its context. In the study's own analysis: Reference gene primer amplification gave estimated nucleated cell counts. Data came from immunoSEQ multiplex PCR; TCRdb stores just in-frame clones and leaves some out. The DNA gave D and trimming, while V, J and clone size come from that table. The sample lists roughly 190,000 clones; about four fifths were seen once. Per the germline V gene, CDR1 is SGHTA and CDR2 is FQGTGA. Trimming at V came to 1 base and at J to 0 bases, leaving 4 bases not matched to a gene. This CDR3 spans 16 amino acids. This entry is derived from a study of blood T cell repertoires in COVID-19. At the level of the study: Sources were T cells, B-cell-depleted T cells, or PBMCs; the material itself was cDNA or gDNA.

Sequencing was done on a sample of peripheral blood. The rearrangement links TRBV7-3 to TRBJ2-3, with 7 bases aligning to TRBD2. The origin of this receptor is a man in his 60s with acute or convalescent COVID-19. Here the CDR3 reads CASSLMGSGSTDTQYF. The CDR3 DNA follows: TGTGCCAGCAGCTTAATGGGTAGCGGGAGCACAGATACGCAGTATTTT.